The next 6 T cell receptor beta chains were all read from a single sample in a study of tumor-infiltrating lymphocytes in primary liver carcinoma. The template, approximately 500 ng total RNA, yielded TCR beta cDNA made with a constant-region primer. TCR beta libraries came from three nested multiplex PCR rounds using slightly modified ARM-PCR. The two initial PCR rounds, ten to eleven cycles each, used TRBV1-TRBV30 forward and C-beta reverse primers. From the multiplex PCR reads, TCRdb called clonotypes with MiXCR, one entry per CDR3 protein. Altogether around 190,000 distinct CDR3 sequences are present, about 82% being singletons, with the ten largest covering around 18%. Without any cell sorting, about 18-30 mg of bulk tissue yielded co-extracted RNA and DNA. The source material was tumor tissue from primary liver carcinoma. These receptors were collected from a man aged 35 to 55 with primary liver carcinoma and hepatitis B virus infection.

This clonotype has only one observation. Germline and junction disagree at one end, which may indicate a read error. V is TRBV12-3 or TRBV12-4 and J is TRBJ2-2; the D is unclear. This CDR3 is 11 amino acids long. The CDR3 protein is CASSSRKELFF. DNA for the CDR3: TGTGCCAGTAGTTCCCGGAAGGAGCTGTTTTTT.

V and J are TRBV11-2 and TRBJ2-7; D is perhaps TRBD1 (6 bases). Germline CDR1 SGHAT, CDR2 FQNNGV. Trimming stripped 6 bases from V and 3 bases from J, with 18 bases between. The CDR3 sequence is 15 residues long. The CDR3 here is CASRLTGHDLYEQYF. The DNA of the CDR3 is TGTGCCAGCAGATTGACGGGACATGATCTCTACGAGCAGTACTTC.

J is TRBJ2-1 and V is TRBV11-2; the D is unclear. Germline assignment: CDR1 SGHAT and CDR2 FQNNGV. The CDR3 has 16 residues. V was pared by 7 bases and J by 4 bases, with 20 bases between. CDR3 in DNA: TGTGCCAGCATCGCGCTTCGGCGGAGCTCTTACAATGAGCAGTTCTTC. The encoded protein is CASIALRRSSYNEQFF.

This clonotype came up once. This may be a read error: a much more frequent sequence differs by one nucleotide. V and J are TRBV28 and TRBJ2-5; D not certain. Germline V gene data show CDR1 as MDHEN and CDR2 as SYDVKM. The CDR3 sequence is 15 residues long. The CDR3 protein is CACSVRGTRSETQYF. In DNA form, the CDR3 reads TGTGCCTGCAGTGTTCGAGGAACCCGGTCGGAGACCCAGTACTTC. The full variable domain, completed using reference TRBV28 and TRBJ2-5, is DVKVTQSSRYLVKRTGEKVFLECVQDMDHENMFWYRQDPGLGLRLIYFSYDVKMKEKGDIPEGYSVSREKKERFSLILESASTNQTSMYLCACSVRGTRSETQYFGPGTRLLVL.

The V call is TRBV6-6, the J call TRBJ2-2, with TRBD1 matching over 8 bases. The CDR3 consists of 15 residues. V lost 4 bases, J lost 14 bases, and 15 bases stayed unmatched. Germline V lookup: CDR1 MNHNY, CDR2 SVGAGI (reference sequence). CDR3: CASSSLTGVSAELFF. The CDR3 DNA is TGTGCCAGCAGTTCCCTGACAGGGGTTTCCGCGGAACTGTTTTTT.

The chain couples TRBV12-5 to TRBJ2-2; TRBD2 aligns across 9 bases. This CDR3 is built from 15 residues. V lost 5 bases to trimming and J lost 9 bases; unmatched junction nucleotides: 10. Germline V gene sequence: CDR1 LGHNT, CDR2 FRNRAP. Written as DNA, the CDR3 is TGTGCTAGTGGTCCTAGCGGGACGAAGACCCGGGAGCTGTTTTTT. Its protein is CASGPSGTKTRELFF.